The 17 T cell receptor beta chains listed next were all sequenced from one sample in a study of blood T cell repertoires in COVID-19. Here immunoSEQ multiplex PCR was the method, and the copy in TCRdb shows in-frame clones only, minus some. The table has around 200,000 clones, about 85% seen once. Material: peripheral blood. The receptors were sampled from a woman between 18 and 29 years old who had recovered from COVID-19.

V gene TRBV2 combines with J gene TRBJ2-3, with 11 positions matching TRBD2. Germline V gives CDR1 SNHLY, CDR2 FYNNEI. This CDR3 region has 15 residues. The trim removed 6 bases at V and 1 base at J, leaving 3 bases unmatched. The CDR3 DNA is TGTGCCAGCAGAGAGACTAGCGGGGGCACAGATACGCAGTATTTT. It translates to CASRETSGGTDTQYF.

The V gene is TRBV13, the J gene TRBJ2-1; 7 bases are shared with TRBD1. CDR1 PRHDT and CDR2 FYEKMQ come from the germline V gene (reference sequence). Trimming removed 7 bases from V and 0 bases from J; junction bases left unmatched: 18. The CDR3 extends over 19 amino acids. The DNA of the CDR3 is TGTGCCAGCACTTCTGGGGACAGTTTTTCCCCTAGCTCCTACAATGAGCAGTTCTTC. Its protein is CASTSGDSFSPSSYNEQFF.

The chain links TRBV6-2 or TRBV6-3 to TRBJ1-4, with D perhaps TRBD1 (5 bases). Germline lookup yields CDR1 MNHEY and CDR2 SVGEGT. CDR3 length equals 15 residues. Trimming removed 2 bases at V and 4 bases at J, with 11 bases between. The CDR3 region is CASSYRGRINEKLFF. CDR3 DNA: TGTGCCAGCAGTTACAGGGGTCGTATTAATGAAAAACTGTTTTTT.

This chain's CDR3 is CASSLIGSEQFF. In DNA, the CDR3 is TGTGCCAGCAGTTTAATAGGGAGTGAGCAGTTCTTC. The chain recombines TRBV27 with TRBJ2-1; tentative D call: TRBD2 (5 bases). Germline V gene lookup returns CDR1 MNHEY and CDR2 SMNVEV (reference sequence). The CDR3 consists of 12 residues. V was shortened by 2 bases and J by 9 bases, with 8 bases between the two germline ends.

The chain uses TRBV9 and TRBJ1-2; 9 bases line up with TRBD1. The CDR3 is 15 residues long. Germline lookup yields CDR1 SGDLS and CDR2 YYNGEE. V lost 9 bases and J lost 8; bases outside the gene matches: 17. The CDR3 DNA follows: TGTGCCACCTCGAGGTCCTCCGGGACAGGGACCGGCTACACCTTC. Translation: CATSRSSGTGTGYTF.

This chain uses TRBV27 with TRBJ1-5, with a tentative D call TRBD1 (5 bases). Per the germline V gene, CDR1 is MNHEY and CDR2 is SMNVEV (reference sequence). The V end lost 6 bases, the J end lost 0 bases, and 12 bases lay between the germline ends. The CDR3 covers 15 residues. Here the CDR3 DNA reads TGTGCCAGCAGCCTCCGGGGGACTAGCAATCAGCCCCAGCATTTT. Amino acid sequence: CASSLRGTSNQPQHF.

The chain employs TRBV29-1 and TRBJ1-1; D call uncertain. Germline V gene sequence: CDR1 SQVTM, CDR2 ANQGSEA. The CDR3 sequence is 10 residues long. Trimming took 5 bases from V and 8 from J, leaving 9 bases between them. CDR3 sequence: CSVHLNEAFF. For the CDR3, the DNA is TGCAGCGTTCACCTAAACGAAGCTTTCTTT.

CDR3 sequence: CASRADRATNTEAFF. The CDR3 DNA follows: TGTGCCAGCAGGGCCGACAGGGCAACTAACACTGAAGCTTTCTTT. The chain joins TRBV2 to TRBJ1-1; 7 bases line up with TRBD1. Trimming removed 6 bases from V and 2 bases from J; junction bases left unmatched: 9. Germline CDR1 and CDR2: SNHLY and FYNNEI. The CDR3 runs 15 residues. The full variable domain, in which reference TRBV2 and TRBJ1-1 provide the parts outside the CDR3, is EPEVTQTPSHQVTQMGQEVILRCVPISNHLYFYWYRQILGQKVEFLVSFYNNEISEKSEIFDDQFSVERPDGSNFTLKIRSTKLEDSAMYFCASRADRATNTEAFFGQGTRLTVV.

The V call is TRBV19, the J call TRBJ1-3; D remains unclear. Trimming removed 5 bases at V and 0 bases at J, with 8 bases between. The CDR3 covers 14 residues. Per germline, CDR1 LNHDA and CDR2 SQIVND (reference sequence). The CDR3 region is CASSRGGSGNTIYF. CDR3 DNA sequence: TGTGCCAGTAGTCGAGGAGGCTCTGGAAACACCATATATTTT.

The chain combines TRBV20-1 with TRBJ1-5; 10 nucleotides match TRBD1. The CDR3 consists of 17 residues. Per germline, CDR1 DFQATT and CDR2 SNEGSKA (reference sequence). J was trimmed by 7 bases and V by 3 bases; bases with no gene match: 15. The CDR3 loop is CSASTPTTGGGGQPQHF. The CDR3 nucleotides are TGCAGTGCTAGTACCCCAACGACAGGGGGCGGTGGACAGCCCCAGCATTTT.

In regard to this clone: This sequence is one base from a far larger clone and is likely a read error. Here the CDR3 DNA reads TGTGCCAGCAGCCAAGAAAGCGGGAGCTCCTACGAGCAGTACTTC. This translates into CASSQESGSSYEQYF. This chain links TRBV4-2 with TRBJ2-7; 8 nucleotides align to TRBD2. V was clipped by 0 bases and J by 0 bases; unmatched bases: 1. Germline lookup yields CDR1 LGHNA and CDR2 YNFKEQ. This CDR3 spans 15 amino acids.

The chain employs TRBV27 and TRBJ1-2; TRBD1 aligns across 9 bases. The ends lost 6 bases at V and 10 bases at J; junction bases unmatched: 12. The CDR3 consists of 14 residues. Germline CDR1 reads MNHEY; CDR2 reads SMNVEV (reference sequence). The CDR3, as DNA: TGTGCCAGCAGCTTTCGACAGGGGGGTTTCGACTACACCTTC. It translates to CASSFRQGGFDYTF.

The table lists this clone with a count of one. The V gene is TRBV11-2, the J gene TRBJ2-7, with D unclear. Germline V gene data show CDR1 as SGHAT and CDR2 as FQNNGV. The CDR3 length is 13 residues. V lost 5 bases to trimming and J lost 0 bases, with 8 bases between them. As DNA, the CDR3 is TGTGCCAGCAGCCCTATATCCTCCTACGAGCAGTACTTC. Residues: CASSPISSYEQYF.

This clone showed up just once. The V gene is TRBV6-1, the J gene TRBJ2-1; D remains ambiguous. Trimming cost V 3 bases and J 0 bases, with 12 bases left between them. Germline V lookup: CDR1 MNHNS, CDR2 SASEGT. The CDR3 length is 16 residues. CDR3 sequence reads: CASSEVFRGSYNEQFF. CDR3 coding DNA: TGTGCCAGCAGTGAGGTGTTTAGAGGCTCCTACAATGAGCAGTTCTTC.

The chain recombines TRBV13 with TRBJ1-2, with 7 bases matching TRBD1. This CDR3 is 14 amino acids long. CDR1 and CDR2 (germline): PRHDT, FYEKMQ (reference sequence). J was trimmed by 8 bases and V by 5 bases; bases with no gene match: 11. Here the CDR3 reads CASSGTGTANGYTF. The CDR3 region has the DNA TGTGCCAGCAGCGGCACCGGGACAGCGAACGGCTACACCTTC.

The CDR3 DNA reads TGTGCCAGCAGTCACTATAGCACAGATACGCAGTATTTT. Protein: CASSHYSTDTQYF. The J gene is TRBJ2-3, the V gene TRBV27; no definite D call. CDR3 size: 13 residues. The germline V gene has CDR1 MNHEY and CDR2 SMNVEV (reference sequence). The germline V and J ends were trimmed by 5 bases and 0 bases, with 6 bases remaining between them.

The chain uses TRBV15 and TRBJ2-1; 8 positions agree with TRBD1. The CDR3 has 16 residues. Losses at the gene ends were 0 bases for V and 6 bases for J; bases not matched to a gene: 7. Germline-derived CDR1 and CDR2 are LNHNV and YYDKDF (reference sequence). The CDR3 bases are TGTGCCACCAGCAGAGATCGGCAGGGGGCGGTCAATGAGCAGTTCTTC. Translation: CATSRDRQGAVNEQFF.